This is a list of T cell receptor beta chains from one sample in a study of long-term antiretroviral therapy in people with HIV. Libraries were prepared by immunoSEQ multiplex PCR; TCRdb keeps only in-frame clonotypes and omits some of them. The profile shows about 27,000 clones, nearly 85% of them singletons. This sample comprised unsorted PBMCs, obtained 0.8 years before starting antiretroviral therapy. The receptors were gathered from a man aged 18 to 30 with HIV. CDR3s include the opening cysteine and the closing phenylalanine or tryptophan. The order of the fields is CDR3 protein, CDR3 DNA, D gene, J gene, V gene, clone size. D genes are given only for firm matches. Size is stated for part of the rows, as once, few or many counts, or as a class when the clone is expanded.

cdr3_aa: CAISVQNNEQFF; cdr3_nt: TGTGCCATCAGTGTTCAGAACAATGAGCAGTTCTTC; d_call: NA; j_call: TRBJ2-1; v_call: TRBV10-3; clone_size: NA
cdr3_aa: CASSAGTSFSDTQYF; cdr3_nt: TGTGCCAGCAGCGCCGGGACTAGCTTTTCAGATACGCAGTATTTT; d_call: TRBD2; j_call: TRBJ2-3; v_call: TRBV7-6; clone_size: NA
cdr3_aa: CASSLNKEPQHF; cdr3_nt: TGTGCCAGTAGTCTGAATAAGGAGCCCCAGCATTTT; d_call: NA; j_call: TRBJ1-5; v_call: TRBV19; clone_size: NA
cdr3_aa: CASSYWDRGIYGYTF; cdr3_nt: TGTGCCAGCAGTTACTGGGACAGGGGGATCTATGGCTACACCTTC; d_call: TRBD1; j_call: TRBJ1-2; v_call: TRBV6-5; clone_size: NA
cdr3_aa: CASDSKLYSNQPQHF; cdr3_nt: TGTGCCAGCGATTCCAAGCTGTATAGCAATCAGCCCCAGCATTTT; d_call: NA; j_call: TRBJ1-5; v_call: TRBV28; clone_size: NA
cdr3_aa: CASSQRTSVPDTQYF; cdr3_nt: TGTGCCAGCAGCCAAAGGACTAGTGTACCAGATACGCAGTATTTT; d_call: TRBD2; j_call: TRBJ2-3; v_call: TRBV7-8; clone_size: few
cdr3_aa: CASQPLPTGAEVLFF; cdr3_nt: TGCGCCAGCCAGCCCCTACCGACAGGGGCGGAGGTACTGTTTTTT; d_call: TRBD1; j_call: TRBJ1-4; v_call: TRBV5-1; clone_size: NA
cdr3_aa: CASRARGPQGANEKLFF; cdr3_nt: TGTGCAAGTCGCGCTCGGGGACCGCAAGGGGCTAATGAAAAACTGTTTTTT; d_call: NA; j_call: TRBJ1-4; v_call: TRBV12-2; clone_size: NA
cdr3_aa: CAAAVGGSLRYNEQFF; cdr3_nt: TGTGCAGCCGCCGTGGGCGGGAGTTTGCGCTACAATGAGCAGTTCTTC; d_call: TRBD2; j_call: TRBJ2-1; v_call: TRBV30; clone_size: NA
cdr3_aa: CASSTPSDHTDTQYF; cdr3_nt: TGTGCCAGCAGCACTCCTAGCGACCACACAGATACGCAGTATTTT; d_call: NA; j_call: TRBJ2-3; v_call: TRBV11-3; clone_size: NA
cdr3_aa: CASSREGGLNTGELFF; cdr3_nt: TGTGCCAGCAGTCGAGAGGGAGGATTGAACACCGGGGAGCTGTTTTTT; d_call: NA; j_call: TRBJ2-2; v_call: TRBV6-4; clone_size: NA
cdr3_aa: CASSLYRALTSGNTIYF; cdr3_nt: TGTGCCAGCTCACTTTACAGGGCACTTACCTCTGGAAACACCATATATTTT; d_call: NA; j_call: TRBJ1-3; v_call: TRBV18; clone_size: NA
cdr3_aa: CASSLVGSQGLRNEQFF; cdr3_nt: TGTGCCAGCAGCTTAGTCGGGAGCCAGGGCCTTCGGAATGAGCAGTTCTTC; d_call: NA; j_call: TRBJ2-1; v_call: TRBV7-3; clone_size: NA
cdr3_aa: CASSLGSRFSGANVLTF; cdr3_nt: TGTGCCAGCAGCTTAGGGTCGAGATTCTCTGGGGCCAACGTCCTGACTTTC; d_call: NA; j_call: TRBJ2-6; v_call: TRBV7-9; clone_size: NA
cdr3_aa: CASNLRGFSPTDTQYF; cdr3_nt: TGTGCCAGCAATTTACGGGGGTTTTCCCCCACAGATACGCAGTATTTT; d_call: NA; j_call: TRBJ2-3; v_call: TRBV27; clone_size: NA
cdr3_aa: CASSKTEKTQYF; cdr3_nt: TGTGCCAGCAGCAAGACTGAGAAGACCCAGTACTTC; d_call: NA; j_call: TRBJ2-5; v_call: TRBV5-5; clone_size: NA
cdr3_aa: CARSSPTQSCSGANVLTF; cdr3_nt: TGTGCCAGAAGCTCCCCGACACAAAGTTGCTCTGGGGCCAACGTCCTGACTTTC; d_call: NA; j_call: TRBJ2-6; v_call: TRBV5-3; clone_size: NA
cdr3_aa: CASGGLADGYTF; cdr3_nt: TGTGCCAGCGGAGGGTTGGCAGATGGCTACACCTTC; d_call: NA; j_call: TRBJ1-2; v_call: TRBV28; clone_size: NA
cdr3_aa: CASSLRGLAPSPADTQYF; cdr3_nt: TGTGCCAGCAGTCTTCGGGGACTAGCTCCATCACCGGCAGATACGCAGTATTTT; d_call: TRBD2; j_call: TRBJ2-3; v_call: TRBV28; clone_size: NA
cdr3_aa: CASQGVDTGELFF; cdr3_nt: TGCGCCTCGCAGGGGGTCGACACCGGGGAGCTGTTTTTT; d_call: TRBD1; j_call: TRBJ2-2; v_call: TRBV10-1; clone_size: once
cdr3_aa: CASSLSGGGTEAFF; cdr3_nt: TGCGCCAGCAGCTTGTCGGGCGGTGGCACTGAAGCTTTCTTT; d_call: NA; j_call: TRBJ1-1; v_call: TRBV5-1; clone_size: NA
cdr3_aa: CSVVLGISYNEQFF; cdr3_nt: TGCAGCGTTGTTTTGGGGATTAGCTACAATGAGCAGTTCTTC; d_call: NA; j_call: TRBJ2-1; v_call: TRBV29-1; clone_size: NA
cdr3_aa: CARGGGRSYEQYF; cdr3_nt: TGCGCCAGGGGTGGAGGCAGATCCTACGAGCAGTACTTC; d_call: NA; j_call: TRBJ2-7; v_call: TRBV23-1; clone_size: once
cdr3_aa: CASSARTSLSTDTQYF; cdr3_nt: TGTGCCAGTAGTGCGAGGACTAGCCTTAGCACAGATACGCAGTATTTT; d_call: TRBD2; j_call: TRBJ2-3; v_call: TRBV19; clone_size: once
cdr3_aa: CASSLEAASSGNTIYF; cdr3_nt: TGTGCCAGCAGCTTGGAGGCCGCCAGCTCTGGAAACACCATATATTTT; d_call: NA; j_call: TRBJ1-3; v_call: TRBV5-8; clone_size: NA
cdr3_aa: CASSQEPSSPLHF; cdr3_nt: TGTGCCAGCAGCCAAGAGCCATCTTCACCCCTCCACTTT; d_call: NA; j_call: TRBJ1-6; v_call: TRBV4-2; clone_size: NA
cdr3_aa: CASSLGAYEQYF; cdr3_nt: TGTGCCAGCAGTTTGGGGGCCTACGAGCAGTACTTC; d_call: NA; j_call: TRBJ2-7; v_call: TRBV28; clone_size: NA
cdr3_aa: CASSLEAPGAVGYTF; cdr3_nt: TGTGCCAGCAGCTTAGAGGCGCCAGGGGCCGTTGGCTACACCTTC; d_call: NA; j_call: TRBJ1-2; v_call: TRBV7-9; clone_size: NA
cdr3_aa: CASSWHYRGMSYEQYF; cdr3_nt: TGTGCCAGCAGTTGGCATTACAGGGGAATGTCCTACGAGCAGTACTTC; d_call: TRBD1; j_call: TRBJ2-7; v_call: TRBV28; clone_size: NA
cdr3_aa: CASSSLSSGANVLTF; cdr3_nt: TGTGCCAGCAGTTCCCTATCCTCTGGGGCCAACGTCCTGACTTTC; d_call: NA; j_call: TRBJ2-6; v_call: TRBV5-4; clone_size: NA
cdr3_aa: CASRAGGNTGELFF; cdr3_nt: TGTGCCAGCCGAGCGGGGGGCAACACCGGGGAGCTGTTTTTT; d_call: TRBD2; j_call: TRBJ2-2; v_call: TRBV7-2; clone_size: once
cdr3_aa: CASSYVAETGYEQYF; cdr3_nt: TGTGCCAGCAGTTACGTTGCTGAGACGGGATACGAGCAGTACTTC; d_call: NA; j_call: TRBJ2-7; v_call: TRBV6-6; clone_size: NA
cdr3_aa: CAFDRRLGGGDTDTQYF; cdr3_nt: TGTGCCTTCGACCGGCGCCTAGGGGGTGGTGACACAGATACGCAGTATTTT; d_call: NA; j_call: TRBJ2-3; v_call: TRBV5-4; clone_size: NA
cdr3_aa: CASSEYSGRAYEQYF; cdr3_nt: TGTGCCAGCAGTGAATATAGCGGGAGGGCGTACGAGCAGTACTTC; d_call: TRBD2; j_call: TRBJ2-7; v_call: TRBV6-1; clone_size: few
cdr3_aa: CASTLYARQEAYNEQFF; cdr3_nt: TGTGCCAGCACCCTCTACGCCCGACAGGAGGCCTACAATGAGCAGTTCTTC; d_call: NA; j_call: TRBJ2-1; v_call: TRBV2; clone_size: NA
cdr3_aa: CASKRDPLGYTF; cdr3_nt: TGTGCCAGCAAGAGGGACCCACTTGGCTACACCTTC; d_call: NA; j_call: TRBJ1-2; v_call: TRBV6-5; clone_size: once
cdr3_aa: CASSRTGGQPQHF; cdr3_nt: TGTGCCAGCAGCAGGACAGGGGGCCAGCCCCAGCATTTT; d_call: TRBD1; j_call: TRBJ1-5; v_call: TRBV5-6; clone_size: NA
cdr3_aa: CASSSLGSLGQETQYF; cdr3_nt: TGTGCCAGCAGCTCACTGGGGTCTCTCGGTCAAGAGACCCAGTACTTC; d_call: NA; j_call: TRBJ2-5; v_call: TRBV7-9; clone_size: NA
cdr3_aa: CASSPLQGGTGELFF; cdr3_nt: TGTGCCAGCTCACCTCTGCAGGGTGGCACCGGGGAGCTGTTTTTT; d_call: NA; j_call: TRBJ2-2; v_call: TRBV18; clone_size: NA
cdr3_aa: CAAGQGFAEAFF; cdr3_nt: TGTGCCGCGGGACAGGGGTTTGCTGAAGCTTTCTTT; d_call: TRBD1; j_call: TRBJ1-1; v_call: TRBV30; clone_size: medium-sized
cdr3_aa: CSVGISFNNEQFF; cdr3_nt: TGCAGCGTGGGGATCTCCTTTAACAATGAGCAGTTCTTC; d_call: NA; j_call: TRBJ2-1; v_call: TRBV29-1; clone_size: NA
cdr3_aa: CASSILQGSGSNQPQHF; cdr3_nt: TGTGCCAGTAGTATATTACAGGGGAGTGGTAGCAATCAGCCCCAGCATTTT; d_call: TRBD1; j_call: TRBJ1-5; v_call: TRBV19; clone_size: few
cdr3_aa: CASSSFARGYNEQFF; cdr3_nt: TGTGCCAGCAGCTCCTTTGCGCGGGGATACAATGAGCAGTTCTTC; d_call: NA; j_call: TRBJ2-1; v_call: TRBV7-9; clone_size: NA
cdr3_aa: CASSLAPWTGDDGYTF; cdr3_nt: TGTGCCAGCAGCTTAGCCCCTTGGACAGGTGATGATGGCTACACCTTC; d_call: TRBD1; j_call: TRBJ1-2; v_call: TRBV7-9; clone_size: few
cdr3_aa: CASSLGVPEYNEQFF; cdr3_nt: TGTGCCAGCAGTCTGGGAGTCCCCGAGTACAATGAGCAGTTCTTC; d_call: NA; j_call: TRBJ2-1; v_call: TRBV2; clone_size: NA
cdr3_aa: CASSSTGGQLVGPYEQYF; cdr3_nt: TGTGCCAGCAGTTCTACAGGGGGTCAACTAGTTGGGCCCTACGAGCAGTACTTC; d_call: TRBD1; j_call: TRBJ2-7; v_call: TRBV28; clone_size: NA
cdr3_aa: CASPWPGTLHYEQYF; cdr3_nt: TGTGCCAGTCCCTGGCCAGGGACTCTACACTACGAGCAGTACTTC; d_call: NA; j_call: TRBJ2-7; v_call: TRBV7-5; clone_size: once
cdr3_aa: CASSFADRGYEQYF; cdr3_nt: TGTGCCAGCAGCTTCGCGGACAGGGGATACGAGCAGTACTTC; d_call: TRBD1; j_call: TRBJ2-7; v_call: TRBV7-2; clone_size: NA
cdr3_aa: CASSVGLDSYEQYF; cdr3_nt: TGTGCCAGCAGCGTAGGGCTGGATTCCTACGAGCAGTACTTC; d_call: NA; j_call: TRBJ2-7; v_call: TRBV9; clone_size: once
cdr3_aa: CATSAATNEKLFF; cdr3_nt: TGTGCCACTTCGGCAGCGACAAATGAAAAACTGTTTTTT; d_call: NA; j_call: TRBJ1-4; v_call: TRBV5-4; clone_size: NA
cdr3_aa: CASSPPGIYGYTF; cdr3_nt: TGTGCCAGCAGCCCCCCAGGGATCTATGGCTACACCTTC; d_call: NA; j_call: TRBJ1-2; v_call: TRBV25-1; clone_size: NA
cdr3_aa: CASSISPPPDTQYF; cdr3_nt: TGTGCCAGCAGCATCTCCCCCCCACCAGATACGCAGTATTTT; d_call: NA; j_call: TRBJ2-3; v_call: TRBV7-9; clone_size: NA
cdr3_aa: CASTVDGQPQHF; cdr3_nt: TGTGCCAGTACAGTAGATGGTCAGCCCCAGCATTTT; d_call: NA; j_call: TRBJ1-5; v_call: TRBV19; clone_size: NA
cdr3_aa: CASSILLTDTQYF; cdr3_nt: TGTGCCAGCAGTATCCTCCTCACAGATACGCAGTATTTT; d_call: NA; j_call: TRBJ2-3; v_call: TRBV28; clone_size: NA
cdr3_aa: CARGADTQYF; cdr3_nt: TGTGCCAGGGGGGCGGATACGCAGTATTTT; d_call: NA; j_call: TRBJ2-3; v_call: TRBV21-1; clone_size: NA